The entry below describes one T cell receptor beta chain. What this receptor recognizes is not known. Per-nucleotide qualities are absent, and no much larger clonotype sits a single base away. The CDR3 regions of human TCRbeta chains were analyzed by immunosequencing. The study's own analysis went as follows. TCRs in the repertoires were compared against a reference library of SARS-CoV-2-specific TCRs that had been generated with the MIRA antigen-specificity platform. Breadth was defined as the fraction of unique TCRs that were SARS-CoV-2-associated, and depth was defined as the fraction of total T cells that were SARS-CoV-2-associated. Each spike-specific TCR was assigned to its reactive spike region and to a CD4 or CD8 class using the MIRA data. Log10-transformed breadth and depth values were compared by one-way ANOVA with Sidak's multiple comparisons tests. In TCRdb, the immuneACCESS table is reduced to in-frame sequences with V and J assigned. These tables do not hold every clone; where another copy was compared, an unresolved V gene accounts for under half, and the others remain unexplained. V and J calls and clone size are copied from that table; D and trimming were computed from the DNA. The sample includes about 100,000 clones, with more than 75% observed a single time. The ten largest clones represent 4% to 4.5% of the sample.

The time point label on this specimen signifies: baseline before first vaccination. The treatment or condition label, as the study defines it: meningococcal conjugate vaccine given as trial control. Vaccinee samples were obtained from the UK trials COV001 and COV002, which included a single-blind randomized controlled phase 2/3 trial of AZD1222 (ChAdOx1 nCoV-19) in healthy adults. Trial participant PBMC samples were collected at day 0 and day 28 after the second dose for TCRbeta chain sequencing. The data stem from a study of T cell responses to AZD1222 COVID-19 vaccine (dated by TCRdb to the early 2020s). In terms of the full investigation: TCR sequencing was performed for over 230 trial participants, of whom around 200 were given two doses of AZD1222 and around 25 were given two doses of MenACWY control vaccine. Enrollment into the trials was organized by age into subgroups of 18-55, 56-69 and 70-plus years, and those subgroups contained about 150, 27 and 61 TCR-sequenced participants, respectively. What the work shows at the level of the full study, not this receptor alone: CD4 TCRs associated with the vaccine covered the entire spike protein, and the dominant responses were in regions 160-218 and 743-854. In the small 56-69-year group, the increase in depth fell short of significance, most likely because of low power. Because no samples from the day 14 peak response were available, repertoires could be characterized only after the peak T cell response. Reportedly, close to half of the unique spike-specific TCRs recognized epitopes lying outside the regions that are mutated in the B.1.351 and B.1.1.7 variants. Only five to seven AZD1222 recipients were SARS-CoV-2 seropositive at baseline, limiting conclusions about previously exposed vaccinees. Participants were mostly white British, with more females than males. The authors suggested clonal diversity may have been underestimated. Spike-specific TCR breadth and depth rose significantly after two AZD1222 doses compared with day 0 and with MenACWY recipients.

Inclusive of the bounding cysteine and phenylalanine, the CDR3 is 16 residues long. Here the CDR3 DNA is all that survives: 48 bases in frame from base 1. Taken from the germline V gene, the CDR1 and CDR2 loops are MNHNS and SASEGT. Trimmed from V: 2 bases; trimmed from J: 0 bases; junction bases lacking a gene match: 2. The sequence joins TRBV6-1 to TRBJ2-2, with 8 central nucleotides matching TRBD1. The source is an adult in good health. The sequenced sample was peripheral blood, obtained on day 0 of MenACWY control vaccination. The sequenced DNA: TGTGCCAGCAGTGAAAGGACAGGGACGAACACCGGGGAGCTGTTTTTT. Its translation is CASSERTGTNTGELFF.